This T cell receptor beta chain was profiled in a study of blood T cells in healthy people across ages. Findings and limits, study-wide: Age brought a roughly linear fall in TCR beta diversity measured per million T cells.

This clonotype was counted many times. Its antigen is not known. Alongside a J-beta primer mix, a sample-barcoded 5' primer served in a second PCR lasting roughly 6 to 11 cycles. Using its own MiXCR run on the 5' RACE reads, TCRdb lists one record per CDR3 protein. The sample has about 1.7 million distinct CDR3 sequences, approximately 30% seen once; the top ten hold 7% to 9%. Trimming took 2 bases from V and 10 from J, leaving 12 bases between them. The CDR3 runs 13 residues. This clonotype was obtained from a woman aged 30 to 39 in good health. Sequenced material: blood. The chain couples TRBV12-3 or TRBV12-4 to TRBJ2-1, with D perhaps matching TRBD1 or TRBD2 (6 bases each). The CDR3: CASSLRGAGEQFF. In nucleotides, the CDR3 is TGTGCCAGCAGTTTAAGGGGGGCGGGGGAGCAGTTCTTC.